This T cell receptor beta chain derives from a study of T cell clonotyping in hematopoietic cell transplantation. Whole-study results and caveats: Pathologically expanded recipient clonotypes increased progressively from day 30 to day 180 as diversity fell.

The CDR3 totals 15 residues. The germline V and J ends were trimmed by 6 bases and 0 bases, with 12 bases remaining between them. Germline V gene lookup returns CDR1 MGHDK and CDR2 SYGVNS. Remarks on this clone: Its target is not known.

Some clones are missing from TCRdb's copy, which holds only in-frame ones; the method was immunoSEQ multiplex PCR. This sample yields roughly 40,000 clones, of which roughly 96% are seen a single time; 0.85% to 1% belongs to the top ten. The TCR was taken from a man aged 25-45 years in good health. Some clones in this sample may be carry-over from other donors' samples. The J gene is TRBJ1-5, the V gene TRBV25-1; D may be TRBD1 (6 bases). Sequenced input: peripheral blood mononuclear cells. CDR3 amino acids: CASSGRGYSNQPQHF. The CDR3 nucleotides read TGTGCCAGCAGCGGGAGGGGGTATAGCAATCAGCCCCAGCATTTT.